The 9 T cell receptor beta chains below come from one sample, sequenced in a study of cytomegalovirus exposure and HLA in healthy donors. Both 60 Vbeta primers and 13 Jbeta primers went into the PCR. Only in-frame clones appear in the TCRdb table, and some are missing; sequencing was by immunoSEQ multiplex PCR. The sample carries 250,000 to 350,000 clones, approximately 80% recorded once. Sequencing used PBMCs. The receptors derive from a girl aged 2 to 10 in good health and CMV-seronegative.

A single count supports this clone. This chain joins TRBV7-9 and TRBJ2-5, with 7 bases aligning to TRBD2. CDR1 and CDR2 (germline): SEHNR, FQNEAQ (reference sequence). The CDR3 runs 17 residues. V was pared by 1 base and J by 3 bases, with 11 bases of the junction left unmatched. The CDR3 here is CASSLGMWSGIKETQYF. The CDR3 DNA is TGTGCCAGCAGCTTAGGGATGTGGAGCGGGATTAAAGAGACCCAGTACTTC. Full variable domain (missing parts from reference TRBV7-9 and TRBJ2-5): DTGVSQNPRHKITKRGQNVTFRCDPISEHNRLYWYRQTLGQGPEFLTYFQNEAQLEKSRLLSDRFSAERPKGSFSTLEIQRTEQGDSAMYLCASSLGMWSGIKETQYFGPGTRLLVL.

This clone showed up just a few times. The genes are TRBV2 and TRBJ1-6; D possibly corresponds to TRBD1 (6 bases). The CDR3 runs 16 residues. CDR1 SNHLY and CDR2 FYNNEI come from the germline V gene. V was shortened by 2 bases and J by 10 bases, with 18 bases between the two germline ends. CDR3 in DNA: TGTGCCAGCAGTGAACCCCCCGCAGGGGCTGCGTCACCCCTCCACTTT. It translates to CASSEPPAGAASPLHF.

The rearrangement joins TRBV10-2 to TRBJ1-6; weak D call: TRBD1 (6 bases). Germline CDR1 is WSHSY and CDR2 is SAAADI. The V and J ends lost 5 bases and 3 bases respectively, with 20 bases between them. The length of the CDR3 is 18 residues. The CDR3 region is CASSRLGGGSDYNSPLHF. Here the CDR3 DNA reads TGCGCCAGCAGTCGTTTGGGCGGGGGCTCCGACTATAATTCACCCCTCCACTTT.

The chain links TRBV13 to TRBJ2-2; 8 bases match TRBD1. Looked up from germline, CDR1 is PRHDT and CDR2 is FYEKMQ (reference sequence). The CDR3 totals 13 residues. J gave up 3 bases and V 10 bases, and 4 bases lay outside the gene matches. The CDR3 DNA reads as TGTGCCACCGGACAGGGCGACACCGGGGAGCTGTTTTTT. Its translation is CATGQGDTGELFF.

The chain recombines TRBV19 with TRBJ2-3; 12 nucleotides match TRBD2. The CDR3 runs to 16 residues. The V gene's germline CDR1 is LNHDA and CDR2 SQIVND (reference sequence). V trimming: 8 bases; J trimming: 6 bases; junction bases outside the gene matches: 12. The DNA for the CDR3 is TGTGCCAGTCAGTTTACTAGCGGGGGGACATTGGATACGCAGTATTTT. It codes for CASQFTSGGTLDTQYF. The full variable domain, with the rest looked up from reference TRBV19 and TRBJ2-3, is DGGITQSPKYLFRKEGQNVTLSCEQNLNHDAMYWYRQDPGQGLRLIYYSQIVNDFQKGDIAEGYSVSREKKESFPLTVTSAQKNPTAFYLCASQFTSGGTLDTQYFGPGTRLTVL.

The V and J genes are TRBV11-2 and TRBJ1-5; D unresolved. In germline, CDR1 is SGHAT, CDR2 FQNNGV. The length of the CDR3 is 13 residues. V dropped 5 bases and J dropped 13 bases, with 18 bases sitting between them. CDR3 sequence: CASSALPEDRQHF. CDR3 DNA: TGTGCCAGCAGCGCTTTACCAGAAGATCGTCAGCATTTT.

The rearrangement uses TRBV5-6 and TRBJ2-3; D gene unclear. The germline V gene has CDR1 SGHDT and CDR2 YYEEEE. The CDR3 runs 12 residues. V was clipped by 3 bases and J by 1 base, with 3 bases between them. CDR3 sequence: CASSSGTDTQYF. The CDR3 bases are TGTGCCAGCAGCTCGGGCACAGATACGCAGTATTTT.

The chain uses TRBV14 and TRBJ2-7; TRBD1 matches at 11 bases. Losses at the gene ends were 4 bases for V and 2 bases for J; bases not matched to a gene: 1. The CDR3 has 14 residues. Per germline, CDR1 SGHDN and CDR2 FVKESK. Here the CDR3 reads CASSRGQGAYEQYF. DNA for the CDR3: TGTGCCAGCAGCCGGGGACAGGGGGCCTACGAGCAGTACTTC. The variable domain in full, completed from reference TRBV14 and TRBJ2-7, reads EAGVTQFPSHSVIEKGQTVTLRCDPISGHDNLYWYRRVMGKEIKFLLHFVKESKQDESGMPNNRFLAERTGGTYSTLKVQPAELEDSGVYFCASSRGQGAYEQYFGPGTRLTVT.

This clone was observed once. The rearrangement links TRBV6-5 to TRBJ1-2; D is possibly TRBD1 (6 bases). V was shortened by 8 bases and J by 8 bases, with 21 bases between the two germline ends. The CDR3 totals 14 residues. CDR1 is MNHEY, CDR2 SVGAGI, per germline. Here the CDR3 reads CASGIQGLSSGYTF. The CDR3 region has the DNA TGTGCCAGCGGAATACAGGGTCTGTCTTCCGGCTACACCTTC.